These 2 T cell receptor beta chains were all obtained from the same sample, sequenced in a study of beta chain features in type 1 diabetes. The whole isolated RNA underwent reverse transcription, so sequencing captured expressed TCRB transcripts. TCRdb's copy holds only in-frame clones and misses some; the assay was immunoSEQ multiplex PCR. The profile shows under 350,000 clones, around 7.3% of them singletons. Sequenced input: central memory CD4+ T cells from blood. Receptors originate from a woman younger than 30 in good health.

The chain has TRBV2 and TRBJ2-5; a possible D gene is TRBD1 (6 bases). Germline loops: CDR1 SNHLY, CDR2 FYNNEI. The CDR3 is made up of 14 amino acids. V shed 6 bases and J shed 5 bases, with 16 bases lying between them. CDR3 region: CASSGTGSPETQYF. The CDR3 region has the DNA TGTGCCAGCAGCGGTACAGGGTCGCCGGAGACCCAGTACTTC.

Ten or more counts support this clone. V gene TRBV7-9 combines with J gene TRBJ2-3; 7 bases are a match to TRBD2. Germline CDR1 SEHNR, CDR2 FQNEAQ (reference sequence). V lost 3 bases and J lost 2; bases outside the gene matches: 5. This CDR3 has 15 amino acids. The CDR3 spells CASSLGDYFTDTQYF. Here the CDR3 DNA reads TGTGCCAGCAGCTTGGGGGACTACTTCACAGATACGCAGTATTTT.